Given below is one T cell receptor (beta chain) in context. What it binds is not known. At one end, the junction sequence differs from germline, possibly due to a read error. Assay used: immunoSEQ multiplex PCR; TCRdb lists only in-frame clones, some missing. Here the sample spans 98,000 or so clones, approximately 85% being singletons. This sample is drawn from a study of cytomegalovirus exposure and HLA in healthy donors. About the research overall: Both the roughly 120 validation repertoires and the 666 first-cohort repertoires used the same platform, as reported by a later analysis.

CDR1 is LNHDA, CDR2 SQIVND, per germline (reference sequence). This CDR3 is 15 amino acids long. The study's findings and limits: The finding came from a later analysis; first-cohort TCR clusters tended to co-occur in the roughly 120 validation repertoires. Among TCR sequences, most were rare, though some public TCRs appeared in many donors.

Sequenced input: PBMCs. V is TRBV19 and J is TRBJ1-1; 8 nucleotides agree with TRBD1. This sequence was found in a young woman in good health and CMV-seronegative. The CDR3 loop is CASSTGQGLNTGAFF. The CDR3 DNA follows: TGTGCCAGTAGTACCGGACAGGGACTGAATACTGGAGCTTTCTTT.